This T cell receptor (beta chain) was recorded in a study of T cell responses to AZD1222 COVID-19 vaccine. Broader study findings: CD4 TCRs associated with vaccination spanned spike, dominating at 160-218 and 743-854.

Of note for this clone: Its antigen is undetermined.

Profiling relied on immunoSEQ multiplex PCR, and the TCRdb table lists in-frame clones only, not all of them. The table lists some 150,000 clones, about 90% of them singletons. CDR1 PRHDT and CDR2 FYEKMQ come from the germline V gene (reference sequence). Trimming removed 3 bases at V and 0 bases at J, with 12 bases between. The CDR3 totals 16 residues. This receptor was obtained from an adult in good health. V and J are TRBV13 and TRBJ1-3, with no clear D. The sample was peripheral blood, taken on day 0 of MenACWY control vaccination. CDR3: CASSFAIGFSGNTIYF. CDR3 in DNA: TGTGCCAGCAGCTTCGCTATCGGGTTCTCTGGAAACACCATATATTTT.